These 10 T cell receptor beta chains came from one sample sequenced in a study of cytomegalovirus exposure and HLA in healthy donors. This PCR relied on a set of 60 Vbeta primers and 13 Jbeta primers. Data came from immunoSEQ multiplex PCR; TCRdb stores just in-frame clones and leaves some out. The table lists 190,000 or so clones, 75% to 90% of them singletons, with more than 1.5% in the top ten. The sequencing sample was made of PBMCs. The receptors originated from a man between 45 and 60 years old in good health and CMV-seronegative.

The rearrangement joins TRBV6-6 to TRBJ2-4; 7 bases are shared with TRBD1. Germline V gives CDR1 MNHNY, CDR2 SVGAGI (reference sequence). The CDR3 is 11 residues long. The J segment lost 11 bases and the V segment lost 5 bases, leaving 3 bases of the junction unmatched. The CDR3 DNA reads as TGTGCCAGCAGTAGAGGACAGGTTCAGTACTTC. Translation gives CASSRGQVQYF.

This clone was counted between two and nine times. The V and J genes are TRBV7-6 and TRBJ2-6, with 11 positions matching TRBD1. This CDR3 spans 17 amino acids. V lost 5 bases and J lost 0; bases outside the gene matches: 3. Germline V gene lookup returns CDR1 SGHVS and CDR2 FNYEAQ. The CDR3 DNA reads TGTGCCAGCAGCCTAGGACAGGGGGCCTCTGGGGCCAACGTCCTGACTTTC. Amino acids: CASSLGQGASGANVLTF.

The rearrangement joins TRBV28 to TRBJ1-1; 7 nucleotides align to TRBD1. Germline CDR1 MDHEN, CDR2 SYDVKM. V trimming: 8 bases; J trimming: 11 bases; junction bases outside the gene matches: 23. The CDR3 runs to 16 residues. Here the CDR3 reads CASLTFRNRGIFGAFF. DNA for the CDR3: TGTGCCAGCTTAACTTTCAGGAACAGGGGAATTTTTGGGGCTTTCTTT.

The rearrangement links TRBV6-1 to TRBJ1-6; 10 bases match TRBD1. The CDR3 loop spans 15 amino acids. Germline CDR1 and CDR2: MNHNS and SASEGT. The V and J ends lost 3 bases and 8 bases, in that order; junction bases with no gene match: 4. The CDR3 bases are TGTGCCAGCAGTGACAAGGGACAGGGGTATTCACCCCTCCACTTT. Its translation is CASSDKGQGYSPLHF.

A few counts support this clone. The chain carries TRBV10-3 and TRBJ2-7, with D possibly TRBD2 on 5 matching bases. Per the germline V gene, CDR1 is ENHRY and CDR2 is SYGVKD. The V and J ends lost 0 bases and 6 bases respectively, with 15 bases between them. The CDR3 contains 15 residues. The CDR3 is CAISESAAASLEQYF. The CDR3 DNA reads TGTGCCATCAGTGAGTCGGCAGCGGCGTCCCTCGAGCAGTACTTC.

This chain joins TRBV28 and TRBJ2-7, with D possibly matching TRBD2 (5 bases). Germline V CDR1 and CDR2: MDHEN, SYDVKM. Trimming shortened V by 3 bases and J by 2 bases, and 14 bases separated the two germline ends. This CDR3 comprises 15 residues. DNA of the CDR3: TGTGCCAGCAGTTTCGAGGGCAGCGTAACCTACGAGCAGTACTTC. Amino acids: CASSFEGSVTYEQYF. Together with reference TRBV28 and TRBJ2-7, the CDR3 gives the full variable domain: DVKVTQSSRYLVKRTGEKVFLECVQDMDHENMFWYRQDPGLGLRLIYFSYDVKMKEKGDIPEGYSVSREKKERFSLILESASTNQTSMYLCASSFEGSVTYEQYFGPGTRLTVT.

This chain links TRBV4-1 with TRBJ1-1; 7 bases are a match to TRBD1. The germline CDR1 and CDR2 sequences are MGHRA and YSYEKL. V shed 3 bases, J shed 0 bases, and the junction held 7 bases outside the gene matches. This CDR3 has 16 residues. The CDR3: CASSHTSDRVNTEAFF. Here the CDR3 DNA reads TGCGCCAGCAGCCACACCTCAGACAGGGTGAACACTGAAGCTTTCTTT.

The CDR3 nucleotides read TGTGCCAGCAGTTCGACAGGGGGCAACTATGGCTACACCTTC. Encoded protein: CASSSTGGNYGYTF. The V call is TRBV28, the J call TRBJ1-2, with 10 bases identical to TRBD1. The V gene's germline CDR1 is MDHEN and CDR2 SYDVKM. This CDR3 comprises 14 residues. The ends lost 4 bases at V and 2 bases at J; junction bases unmatched: 1.

The chain combines TRBV6-5 with TRBJ1-1; TRBD1 agrees at 7 bases. This CDR3 contains 13 residues. V shed 9 bases and J 1 base; nucleotides not matched to a gene: 5. From germline, CDR1 is MNHEY and CDR2 SVGAGI. Here the CDR3 reads CASYRGENTEAFF. The CDR3 DNA sequence: TGTGCCAGTTACAGGGGAGAGAACACTGAAGCTTTCTTT.

The genes are TRBV5-6 and TRBJ2-7; TRBD1 is a possible D gene (5 bases). The CDR3 has 12 amino acids. Germline CDR1 and CDR2: SGHDT and YYEEEE. V lost 4 bases, J lost 6 bases, and 11 bases lay in between. In nucleotides, the CDR3 is TGTGCCAGCAGCGTCAGGGTAACCGAGCAGTACTTC. Translation gives CASSVRVTEQYF.